This T cell receptor (beta chain) came from a study of blood T cell repertoires in COVID-19. Study context: Material from acute and convalescent COVID-19 was sourced from the United States, Italy and Spain.

V shed 2 bases and J 5 bases; nucleotides not matched to a gene: 9. Germline V gene lookup returns CDR1 MGHRA and CDR2 YSYEKL. The CDR3 has 16 amino acids. In the original workflow: Amplification from reference gene primers served as the basis for estimated nucleated cell counts. The assay was immunoSEQ multiplex PCR, and TCRdb's table has in-frame clones only and misses some. V, J and clone size were drawn from that table, and D and trimming were deduced from the DNA. The sample lists roughly 700,000 clones; around 89% were seen once. This clonotype originated in a woman aged 18 to 35 with acute or convalescent COVID-19. This sequence joins TRBV4-1 and TRBJ1-5, with TRBD1 matching over 7 bases. The sequencing input was peripheral blood. The CDR3 DNA reads as TGCGCCAGCAGCCAACACGACAGGGAGAGGGATCAGCCCCAGCATTTT. Its translation is CASSQHDRERDQPQHF.